This T cell receptor (beta chain) was sequenced during a study of cytomegalovirus exposure and HLA in healthy donors. Study findings and constraints: The study had only CMV serostatus as immune exposure information. The Asian-associated ancestry cluster reportedly had fewer N-insertions than the approximately 670-donor mean in a later analysis.

PCR amplification relied on 60 Vbeta primers (plus 13 Jbeta primers). Assay: immunoSEQ multiplex PCR; the TCRdb copy retains only in-frame clones and omits some. The repertoire includes 100,000 or so clones, roughly three quarters of them detected once, and about a tenth sits in the top ten. Germline CDR1 MGHRA, CDR2 YSYEKL. Trimming removed 1 base from V and 3 bases from J; junction bases left unmatched: 19. The CDR3 totals 20 residues. About this clone itself: Its antigen remains unidentified.

The sequence was collected from a man aged 35 to 55 in good health and CMV-seropositive. Sequenced sample: PBMCs. The chain has TRBV4-1 and TRBJ2-7, with TRBD2 matching over 9 bases. The CDR3 bases are TGCGCCAGCAGCCAAGCGGCTAGCGGGGTGGGGATCAGTTCTTTCTACGAGCAGTACTTC. Encoded protein: CASSQAASGVGISSFYEQYF.